The rows below give T cell receptor beta chains drawn from one sample of a study of cytomegalovirus exposure and HLA in healthy donors. Some clones are missing from TCRdb's copy, which holds only in-frame ones; the method was immunoSEQ multiplex PCR. The sample holds about 76,000 clones; less than 80% are singletons and the top ten take approximately 2.4%. Sequences were obtained from PBMCs. The receptors stem from a man aged 25 to 40 in good health and CMV-seronegative. CDR3s include the opening cysteine and the closing phenylalanine or tryptophan. Each record gives: D gene, J gene, V gene, CDR3 protein. A D gene is named only where the DNA matches it firmly.

>TRBD2|TRBJ2-2|TRBV19
CASAAGVPGELFF
>TRBD2|TRBJ2-1|TRBV2
CASSTQLLAGACEQFF
>.|TRBJ2-2|TRBV7-2
CASRNMKNTGELFF
>TRBD1|TRBJ1-6|TRBV4-2
CASSPTQGNFSSYNSPLHF
>.|TRBJ1-5|TRBV10-3
CAIAPGANQPQHF
>TRBD1|TRBJ1-4|TRBV6-6
CASRTTGGTNEKLFF
>.|TRBJ1-2|TRBV5-4
CASSFAGGPIYGYTF
>.|TRBJ1-1|TRBV5-1
CASSFHGEENTEAFF
>.|TRBJ2-1|TRBV6-1
CATSRRGDEQFF
>.|TRBJ2-7|TRBV7-6
CASSLSMSEQYF
>TRBD1|TRBJ1-4|TRBV4-1
CASSHIRVVDRGNEKLFF
>TRBD2|TRBJ2-3|TRBV4-3
CASSQDQASGRWAQYF
>.|TRBJ2-3|TRBV6-4
CATITDTQYF
>.|TRBJ2-5|TRBV5-1
CASSLEGGETQYF
>.|TRBJ1-2|TRBV7-2
CASSVTGMGGYTF
>.|TRBJ2-6|TRBV18
CASSPTRTSGANVLTF
>.|TRBJ1-5|TRBV21-1
CASSKERKGGEKDSNQPQHF
>.|.|TRBV4-2
CASSQDLQGYYEQYF
>.|TRBJ2-5|TRBV5-6
CASSLSGETQYF
>TRBD2|TRBJ2-2|TRBV10-3
CAISGLAGAGELFF
>TRBD1|TRBJ2-1|TRBV10-1
CASSPGQDPYNEQFF
>TRBD2|TRBJ2-3|TRBV5-8
CASSFGLAGDTQYF
>TRBD2|TRBJ2-7|TRBV4-3
CASSQSASGRYEQYF
>.|TRBJ2-1|TRBV4-3
CASSQDSGRGEQFF
>TRBD1|TRBJ1-2|TRBV6-5
CASRSPQTGGNGYTF
>TRBD1|TRBJ2-7|TRBV7-2
CASSSRDRGIPDYEQYF
>.|TRBJ1-4|TRBV7-9
CASSPFGEAANEKLFF
>.|TRBJ1-3|TRBV5-1
CASSLNENTIYF
>.|TRBJ1-2|TRBV6-5
CASSRAGADYGYTF
>TRBD1|TRBJ2-7|TRBV6-5
CASSPGQGFEEQYF
>TRBD1|TRBJ1-1|TRBV18
CASFRDRLNTEAFF
>.|TRBJ1-5|TRBV7-6
CASSLDRNQPQHF
>TRBD2|TRBJ2-7|TRBV28
CASSLTSGSLEQYF
>.|TRBJ2-7|TRBV5-1
CASSHTRGYEQYF
>TRBD2|TRBJ2-7|TRBV30
CAWSPPLAGAGYEQYF
>.|TRBJ1-4|TRBV7-2
CASSEQGPEKLFF
>TRBD2|TRBJ2-1|TRBV15
CATSRDLAGGPWDEQFF
>.|TRBJ1-2|TRBV7-9
CASSLGGAGQTYGYTF
>TRBD2|TRBJ2-7|TRBV6-5
CASTRVGGGYEQYF
>TRBD2|TRBJ2-3|TRBV13
CASSLRTSKADTQYF
>.|TRBJ2-7|TRBV27
CASRWGSSYEQYF
>TRBD1|TRBJ1-2|TRBV7-9
CASSSAPRGLKGYTF
>TRBD1|TRBJ1-2|TRBV4-1
CASSQRTGMYGYTF
>.|TRBJ2-7|TRBV7-6
CASSLTGLSTEQYF
>TRBD2|TRBJ2-7|TRBV6-5
CASSYKLAGGDEQYF
>TRBD2|TRBJ2-2|TRBV9
CASTPGGTSVTGELFF
>TRBD1|TRBJ2-7|TRBV14
CASSRQGSSYEQYF
>.|TRBJ2-7|TRBV10-3
CAISPPGAYEQYF
>.|TRBJ2-7|TRBV6-1
CASTQTRSSYEQYF
>.|TRBJ2-1|TRBV9
CASRDEGEQFF
>.|TRBJ1-1|TRBV7-2
CASSLAHGGGPEAFF
>TRBD1|TRBJ2-5|TRBV7-9
CASSLGDRYQETQYF